This TCR beta chain comes out of a study of T cells after yellow fever vaccination. Study-level findings and limits: It was a small share of clonotypes that appeared in both CD4 and CD8 compartments. Clones that expanded after primary vaccination mostly reappeared after the booster (just over 95% CD4, 75% to 90% CD8).

This clonotype was recorded at least ten times. Its antigen remains unknown. A single record per CDR3 protein comes from TCRdb applying MiXCR to the 5' RACE reads. Counted here are 250,000 to 300,000 distinct CDR3 sequences, about 5.2% occurring once; the ten biggest clones make up roughly 3.5%. The CDR3 loop spans 15 amino acids. V dropped 5 bases and J dropped 8 bases, with 19 bases sitting between them. Germline assignment: CDR1 SGHRS and CDR2 YFSETQ. The TCR was taken from a man between 18 and 35 years old who received the YFV17D yellow fever vaccine. V gene TRBV5-1 combines with J gene TRBJ1-4; TRBD1 might be the D (5 bases). The sequencing used CD4+ T cells sorted from PBMCs, collected on the day of the yellow fever booster vaccination. The chain's CDR3 is CASSQGEGSGEKLFF. The CDR3 coding sequence is TGCGCCAGCAGTCAAGGAGAGGGGAGCGGGGAAAAACTGTTTTTT.